This T cell receptor beta chain was observed in a study of STAT3 mutations in large granular lymphocyte leukemia. Study information: Over half of T-LGLL patients had one or more immunosuppressive regimens.

Average productive template count per sample was around 43,000. TCRdb's table, derived via immunoSEQ multiplex PCR, lists solely in-frame clones and lacks some. The table lists approximately 3,300 clones, about 42% of them singletons, with 55% in the top ten. Germline CDR1 and CDR2: KGHSH and LQKENI. This CDR3 spans 16 amino acids. V was trimmed by 4 bases and J by 0 bases, leaving 12 bases between them. This clone was observed a few times. The antigen is undetermined. Study-wide findings and caveats: Every T-cell large granular lymphocyte leukemia patient had at least one immunodominant TCR beta clonotype. In about 35% of the 18 patients, new TCR clonotypes emerged after therapy. Differing intervals and regimens complicate linking therapy response to clone burden.

The chain has TRBV18 and TRBJ1-4; D remains unclear. The receptor was derived from a man aged 45-60 years with T-cell large granular lymphocyte leukemia. Some clones in this sample may be carry-over from other donors' samples. The source material was peripheral blood mononuclear cells. The CDR3 spells CASSLSRAATNEKLFF. CDR3 nucleotide sequence: TGTGCCAGCTCACTCTCGAGGGCCGCAACTAATGAAAAACTGTTTTTT.